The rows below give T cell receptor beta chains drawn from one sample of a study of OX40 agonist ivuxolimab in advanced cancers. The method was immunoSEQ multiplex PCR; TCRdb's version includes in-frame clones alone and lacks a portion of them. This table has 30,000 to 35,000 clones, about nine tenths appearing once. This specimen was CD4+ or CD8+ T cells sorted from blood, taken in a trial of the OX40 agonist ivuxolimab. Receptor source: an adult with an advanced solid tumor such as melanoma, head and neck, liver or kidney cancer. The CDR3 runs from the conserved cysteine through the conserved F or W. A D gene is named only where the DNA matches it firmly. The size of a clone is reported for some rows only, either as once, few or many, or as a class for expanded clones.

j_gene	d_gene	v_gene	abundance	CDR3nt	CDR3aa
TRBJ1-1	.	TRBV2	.	TGTGCCAGCACCCAGGGGATCACTGAAGCTTTCTTT	CASTQGITEAFF
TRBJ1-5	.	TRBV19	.	TGTGCCAGTAGCCCGGGGACACTCCATAGCAATCAGCCCCAGCATTTT	CASSPGTLHSNQPQHF
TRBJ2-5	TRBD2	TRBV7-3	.	TGTGCCAGCAGCCATAGCGGGGCGCACCAAGAGACCCAGTACTTC	CASSHSGAHQETQYF
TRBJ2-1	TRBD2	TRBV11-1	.	TGTGCCAGCAGCTTAGAGTCCCCGGGGGGAGCCACTTACAATGAGCAGTTCTTC	CASSLESPGGATYNEQFF
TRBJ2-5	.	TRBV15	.	TGTGCCACCAGCAGAGATCCCTCCGGGACCCAGTACTTC	CATSRDPSGTQYF
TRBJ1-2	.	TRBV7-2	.	TGTGCCAGCAGCTTTCCAGGGAGGTATGGCTACACCTTC	CASSFPGRYGYTF
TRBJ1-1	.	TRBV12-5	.	TGTGCTAGTGGTTTTGAAGTGAACACTGAAGCTTTCTTT	CASGFEVNTEAFF
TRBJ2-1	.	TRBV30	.	TGTGCCTGGACTCCAGGGGCCTACAATGAGCAGTTCTTC	CAWTPGAYNEQFF
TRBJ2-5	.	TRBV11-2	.	TGTGCCAGCAGCTTAGGGGGGCAAGAGACCCAGTACTTC	CASSLGGQETQYF
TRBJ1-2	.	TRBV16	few	TGTGCCAGCAGCCAATCGGCAGAATATGGCTACACCTTC	CASSQSAEYGYTF
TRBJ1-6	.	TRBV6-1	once	TGTGCCAGCAGCGTAAATAATAATTCACCCCTCCACTTT	CASSVNNNSPLHF
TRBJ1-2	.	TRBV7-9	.	TGTGCCAGCAGCTTGTTGTCCAACCGGGACTATGGCTACACCTTC	CASSLLSNRDYGYTF
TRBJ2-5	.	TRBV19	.	TGTGCCAGTAGTATACCCCAGGACTTGAAGGAAGAGACCCAGTACTTC	CASSIPQDLKEETQYF
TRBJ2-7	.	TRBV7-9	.	TGTGCCAGCAGCTTAGGGAGCTACGAGCAGTACTTC	CASSLGSYEQYF
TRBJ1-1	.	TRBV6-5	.	TGTGCCAGCAAAAGGGTGAACACTGAAGCTTTCTTT	CASKRVNTEAFF
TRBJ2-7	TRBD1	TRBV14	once	TGTGCCAGCAGCCAAGGAGACTTTAGGCGACAGGGGATACGATACGAGCAGTACTTC	CASSQGDFRRQGIRYEQYF
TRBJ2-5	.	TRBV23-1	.	TGCGCCAGCAGTCAATCGGACTGTGGGGGAGAGACCCAGTACTTC	CASSQSDCGGETQYF
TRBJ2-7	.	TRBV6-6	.	TGTGCCAGCACTATGAGATCACAGACCTACGAGCAGTACTTC	CASTMRSQTYEQYF
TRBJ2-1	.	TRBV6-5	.	TGTGCCAGCAGTTACTCGATGCAGGGCCCCAATGAGCAGTTCTTC	CASSYSMQGPNEQFF
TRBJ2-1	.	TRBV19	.	TGTGCCAGTAGTATATGGGGGTACAATGAGCAGTTCTTC	CASSIWGYNEQFF
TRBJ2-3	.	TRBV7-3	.	TGTGCCAGCAGCTTAAGAGGTGACGGGCCAGATACGCAGTATTTT	CASSLRGDGPDTQYF
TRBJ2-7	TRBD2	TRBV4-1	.	TGCGCCAGCAGCCACCGAAGCGGGAGGGCTTTTGGTGAGCAGTACTTC	CASSHRSGRAFGEQYF
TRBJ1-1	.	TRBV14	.	TGTGCCAGCAGCCAGGCAGCCTACACTGAAGCTTTCTTT	CASSQAAYTEAFF
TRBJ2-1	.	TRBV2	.	TGTGCCAGCAGTGAATCGAGGTCCTACAATGAGCAGTTCTTC	CASSESRSYNEQFF
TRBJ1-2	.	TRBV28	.	TGTGCCAGCAGTTCCCTCCAAACAGGCGACGGCTATGGCTACACCTTC	CASSSLQTGDGYGYTF
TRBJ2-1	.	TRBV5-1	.	TGCGCCAGCAGTAAGGTGTACAATGAGCAGTTCTTC	CASSKVYNEQFF
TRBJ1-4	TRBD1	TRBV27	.	TGTGCCAGCAGGGGGACAGCGAGTAATGAAAAACTGTTTTTT	CASRGTASNEKLFF
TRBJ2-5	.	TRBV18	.	TGTGCCAGCTCACCACCAGGGTTTGGTTTAGAGACCCAGTACTTC	CASSPPGFGLETQYF
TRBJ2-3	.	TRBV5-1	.	TGCGCCAGCAGCCCCCTCGCGGGAGATACGCAGTATTTT	CASSPLAGDTQYF
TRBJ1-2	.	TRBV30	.	TGTGCCCATCAGGGAGCTAACTATGGCTACACCTTC	CAHQGANYGYTF
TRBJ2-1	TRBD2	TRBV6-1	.	TGTGCCAGCAGACTAGCGGGAGGGCTTTATCTTGAGCAGTTCTTC	CASRLAGGLYLEQFF
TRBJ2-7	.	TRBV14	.	TGTGCCAGCAGCCAAGATCTAGGGCCCTACGAGCAGTACTTC	CASSQDLGPYEQYF
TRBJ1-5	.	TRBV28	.	TGTGCCAGCAGTTTATCTGGGGTCCTCCAGCCCCAGCATTTT	CASSLSGVLQPQHF
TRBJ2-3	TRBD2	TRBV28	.	TGTGCCAGCAGTTTAAGGATGGGGCTAGCGGGAGGGGAGGATACGCAGTATTTT	CASSLRMGLAGGEDTQYF
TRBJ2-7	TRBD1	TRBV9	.	TGTGCCAGCAGCCCCGACAGGGGGCGCCTCTACGAGCAGTACTTC	CASSPDRGRLYEQYF
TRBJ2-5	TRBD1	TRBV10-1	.	TGCGCCAGCAGTGACGGGCCAGGGGGCTTGGAGACCCAGTACTTC	CASSDGPGGLETQYF
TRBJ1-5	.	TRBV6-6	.	TGTGCCAGCAGTTACGGCAGGGCCCGGGGCAATCAGCCCCAGCATTTT	CASSYGRARGNQPQHF
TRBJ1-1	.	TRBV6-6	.	TGTGCCAGCAGTCCCCAGACCCACTCTGAAGCTTTCTTT	CASSPQTHSEAFF
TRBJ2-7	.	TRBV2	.	TGTGCCAGCAGTGTCTCCCCCTACGAGCAGTACTTC	CASSVSPYEQYF
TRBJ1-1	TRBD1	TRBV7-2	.	TGTGCCAGCAGCTCAGGGGCTTACAGGGGGTCCGGTGAAGCTTTCTTT	CASSSGAYRGSGEAFF
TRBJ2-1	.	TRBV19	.	TGTGCCAGTAGTATAGGACGGGGCGCTTCTGATGAGCAGTTCTTC	CASSIGRGASDEQFF
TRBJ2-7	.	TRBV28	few	TGTGCCAGCAGTCCCCAGCTCTACGAGCAGTACTTC	CASSPQLYEQYF
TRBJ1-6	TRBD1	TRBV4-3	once	TGCGCCAGCAGCCAAGGGGGGACAGAGCTGAGAAATTCACCCCTCCACTTT	CASSQGGTELRNSPLHF
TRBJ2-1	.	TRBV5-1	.	TGCGCCCGTGCCGGGGACGCCTACAATGAGCAGTTCTTC	CARAGDAYNEQFF